This TCR beta chain derives from a study of PD-1 blockade in classical Hodgkin lymphoma. Time point specified: cycle 4 day 1 (C4D1), after 5 to 7 weeks of nivolumab. Every one of the patients relapsed after autologous stem cell transplantation (brentuximab vedotin exposure was variable). Progressive disease, partial response or complete response was each patient's best response. Broader study findings: The authors excluded patients who started nivolumab under 1 year after ASCT.

The assay was immunoSEQ multiplex PCR, and TCRdb's table has in-frame clones only and misses some. The profile covers about 44,000 clones, with around three fifths appearing a single time and around 3.1% taken by the ten largest. There are 12 residues in the CDR3. The germline V and J ends were trimmed by 6 bases and 1 base, with 6 bases remaining between them. The germline CDR1 and CDR2 sequences are MNHEY and SVGAGI. This clone has just one count. Its target is unknown. This clonotype was obtained from a human donor with classical Hodgkin lymphoma. V and J are TRBV6-5 and TRBJ1-1; D is ambiguous. The source material was peripheral blood mononuclear cells (PBMCs), sampled before the fourth cycle of nivolumab. CDR3 nucleotides: TGTGCCAGCAGCCCCTCGAACACTGAAGCTTTCTTT. Translation: CASSPSNTEAFF.